What follows are 4 T cell receptor beta chains derived from one specimen sequenced in a study of control samples from healthy donors and cancer patients. Some clones are missing from TCRdb's copy, which holds only in-frame ones; the method was immunoSEQ multiplex PCR. The table lists over 150,000 clones, roughly nine tenths of them singletons. Source material: blood. The receptor set was obtained from a man aged 25 to 40 in good health.

V usage is TRBV25-1 and J usage is TRBJ2-1; TRBD2 might be the D (5 bases). Germline V CDR1 and CDR2: MGHDK, SYGVNS. The length of the CDR3 is 16 residues. Between the trimmed V and J ends, which lost 3 bases and 3 bases, there was a span of 15 bases. This CDR3 reads CASSEGDSRGYNEQFF. The DNA of the CDR3 is TGTGCCAGCAGTGAGGGAGACTCAAGAGGCTACAATGAGCAGTTCTTC.

J is TRBJ2-5 and V is TRBV24-1; D possibly corresponds to TRBD1 (6 bases). The V end lost 10 bases, the J end lost 0 bases, and 20 bases lay between the germline ends. Per germline, CDR1 KGHDR and CDR2 SFDVKD. The CDR3 has 16 amino acids. The CDR3, as DNA: TGTGCCACTGGGGGCAAGGGGAACCAGTACCAAGAGACCCAGTACTTC. It is translated as CATGGKGNQYQETQYF.

The CDR3 DNA reads as TGCGCCAGCAGCGAAGCTGCATTAGGGGCTCCCTACGAGCAGTACTTC. It encodes CASSEAALGAPYEQYF. This chain connects TRBV4-1 to TRBJ2-7; weak D call: TRBD1 (5 bases). CDR3 length: 16 amino acids. The V gene lost 5 bases and the J gene lost 2 bases, with 19 bases spanning the gap. Germline assignment: CDR1 MGHRA and CDR2 YSYEKL.

V is TRBV3-1 (or the pseudogene TRBV3-2) and J is TRBJ2-7, with D perhaps TRBD2 (7 bases). CDR1 and CDR2 (germline): LGHDT, YNNKEL (reference sequence). The CDR3 extends over 14 amino acids. V was trimmed by 4 bases and J by 6 bases, leaving 16 bases between them. The CDR3 sequence is CASSRGLGGLEQYF. CDR3 nucleotides: TGTGCCAGCAGCCGAGGACTAGGGGGGCTCGAGCAGTACTTC.